This T cell receptor (beta chain) is drawn from a study of blood T cell repertoires in COVID-19. The data were produced by immunoSEQ multiplex PCR, yet TCRdb's version contains in-frame clones alone and is incomplete. The table has about 300,000 clones, 75% to 90% seen once. The CDR3 spans 14 residues. CDR1 and CDR2 from the germline V gene are SGHDT and YYEEEE. Trimming took off 5 bases at V and 5 bases at J, with 11 bases between the two ends. The origin of this receptor is a man aged 40-55 years with acute or convalescent COVID-19. The J gene is TRBJ1-6, the V gene TRBV5-6; tentative D call: TRBD1 (6 bases). The specimen sequenced was peripheral blood. The CDR3 loop reads CASSSQGNNSPLHF. CDR3 coding DNA: TGTGCCAGCAGTTCTCAGGGGAATAATTCACCCCTCCACTTT.